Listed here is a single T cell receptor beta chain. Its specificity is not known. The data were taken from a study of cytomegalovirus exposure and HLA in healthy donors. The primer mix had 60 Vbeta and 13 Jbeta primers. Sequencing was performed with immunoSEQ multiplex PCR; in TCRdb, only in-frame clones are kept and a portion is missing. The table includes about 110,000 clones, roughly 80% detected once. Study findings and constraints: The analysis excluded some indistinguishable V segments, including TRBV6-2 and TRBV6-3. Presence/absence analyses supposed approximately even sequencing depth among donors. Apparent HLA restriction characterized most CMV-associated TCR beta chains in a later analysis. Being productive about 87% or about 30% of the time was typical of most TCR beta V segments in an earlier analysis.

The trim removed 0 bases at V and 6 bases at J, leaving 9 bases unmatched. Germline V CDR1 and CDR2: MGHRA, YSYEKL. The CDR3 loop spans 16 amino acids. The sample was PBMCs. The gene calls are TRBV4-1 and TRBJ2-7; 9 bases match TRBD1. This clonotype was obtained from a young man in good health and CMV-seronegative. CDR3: CASSQDLSGQGCEQYF. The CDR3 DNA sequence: TGCGCCAGCAGCCAAGATTTGTCGGGACAGGGCTGCGAGCAGTACTTC.